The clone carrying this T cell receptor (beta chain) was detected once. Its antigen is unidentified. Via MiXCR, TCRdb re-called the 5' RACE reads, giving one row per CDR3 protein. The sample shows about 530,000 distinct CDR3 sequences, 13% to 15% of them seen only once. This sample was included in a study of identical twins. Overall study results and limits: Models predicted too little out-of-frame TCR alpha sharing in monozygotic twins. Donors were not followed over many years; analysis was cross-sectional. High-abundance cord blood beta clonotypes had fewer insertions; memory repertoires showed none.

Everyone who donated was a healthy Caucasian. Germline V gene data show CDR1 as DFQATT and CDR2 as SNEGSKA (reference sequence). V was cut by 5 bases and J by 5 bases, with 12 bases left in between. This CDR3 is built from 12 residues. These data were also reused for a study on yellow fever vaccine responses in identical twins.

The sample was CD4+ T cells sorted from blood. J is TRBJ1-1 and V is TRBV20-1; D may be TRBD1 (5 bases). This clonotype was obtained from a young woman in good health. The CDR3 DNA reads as TGCAGTGCTGGGGGATCCGGGACTGAAGCTTTCTTT. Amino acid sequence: CSAGGSGTEAFF.